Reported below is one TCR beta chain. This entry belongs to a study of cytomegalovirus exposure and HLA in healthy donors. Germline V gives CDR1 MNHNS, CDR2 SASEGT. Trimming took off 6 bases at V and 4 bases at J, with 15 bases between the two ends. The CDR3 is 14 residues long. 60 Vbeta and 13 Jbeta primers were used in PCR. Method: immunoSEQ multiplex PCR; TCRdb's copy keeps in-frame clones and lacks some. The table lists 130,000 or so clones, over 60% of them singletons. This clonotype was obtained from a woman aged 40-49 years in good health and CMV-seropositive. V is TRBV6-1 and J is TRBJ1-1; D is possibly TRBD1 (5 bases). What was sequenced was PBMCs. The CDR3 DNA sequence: TGTGCCAGCAGCCGGACAAGGGTGGGCACTGAAGCTTTCTTT. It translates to CASSRTRVGTEAFF.